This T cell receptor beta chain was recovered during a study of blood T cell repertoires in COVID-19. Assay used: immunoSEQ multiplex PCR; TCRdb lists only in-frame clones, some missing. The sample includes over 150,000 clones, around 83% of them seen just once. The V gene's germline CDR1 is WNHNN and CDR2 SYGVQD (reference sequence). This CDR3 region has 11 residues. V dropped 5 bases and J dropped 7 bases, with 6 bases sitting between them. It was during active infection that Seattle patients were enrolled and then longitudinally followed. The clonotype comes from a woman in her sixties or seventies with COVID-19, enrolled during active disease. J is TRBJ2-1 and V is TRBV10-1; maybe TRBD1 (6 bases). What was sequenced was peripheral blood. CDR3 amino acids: CASSQGNEQFF. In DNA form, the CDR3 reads TGCGCCAGCAGTCAGGGGAATGAGCAGTTCTTC.